Listed here is a single T cell receptor (beta chain). Separation by sorting yielded CD4+ and CD8+ T cells from PBMCs. This specimen comes from a study of CD8+ T cells in alopecia areata. Study summary: Tofacitinib lasted 6 to 18 months, then 6 months off drug.

After isolation, RNA underwent reverse transcription to generate cDNA as the sequencing template. Repertoires were generated with immunoSEQ multiplex PCR, while TCRdb's copy carries only in-frame clones and drops some. The sample records under 300,000 clones, about 68% being singletons. The sequence was obtained from a human donor with alopecia areata. The sample in question was CD4+ T cells sorted from blood, obtained at week 0.

CDR3 in amino acids: CSVGTSGGITDTQYF. CDR3 nucleotide sequence: TGCAGCGTTGGGACTAGCGGGGGGATCACAGATACGCAGTATTTT. The chain carries TRBV29-1 and TRBJ2-3, with 14 nucleotides matching TRBD2. Unmatched junction bases numbered 2, after V lost 4 bases and J lost 2 bases. Germline lookup yields CDR1 SQVTM and CDR2 ANQGSEA. This CDR3 is built from 15 residues.